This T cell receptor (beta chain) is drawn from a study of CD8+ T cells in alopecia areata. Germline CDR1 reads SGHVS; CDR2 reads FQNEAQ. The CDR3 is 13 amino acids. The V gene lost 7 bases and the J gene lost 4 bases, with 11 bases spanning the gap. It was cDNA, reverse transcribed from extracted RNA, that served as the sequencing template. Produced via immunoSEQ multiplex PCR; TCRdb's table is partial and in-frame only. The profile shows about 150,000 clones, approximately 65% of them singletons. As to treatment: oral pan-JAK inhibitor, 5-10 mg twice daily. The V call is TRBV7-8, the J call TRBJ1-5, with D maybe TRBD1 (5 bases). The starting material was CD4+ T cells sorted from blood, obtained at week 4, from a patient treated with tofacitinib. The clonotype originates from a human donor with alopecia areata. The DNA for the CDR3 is TGTGCCAGCACCAGAGACAGAAATCAGCCCCAGCATTTT. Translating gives CASTRDRNQPQHF.